The clone carrying this TCR beta chain was seen ten or more times. Germline V gene sequence: CDR1 SGDLS, CDR2 YYNGEE. This CDR3 contains 19 residues. Trimming at V came to 2 bases and at J to 2 bases, leaving 14 bases not matched to a gene. Researchers built TCR beta libraries using quantitative 5'-RACE with molecular barcodes. TCRdb itself ran the 5' RACE reads through MiXCR, one entry per CDR3 protein. The repertoire holds 30,000 to 40,000 distinct CDR3 sequences, roughly 3% seen once, with around 2.8% in the top ten. The entry originates in a study of CD8 T cells in ankylosing spondylitis. This chain links TRBV9 with TRBJ2-3, with 10 positions matching TRBD2. Sequenced sample: blood, either unsorted or a sorted T cell fraction (not recorded which). The sequence derives from a male donor with ankylosing spondylitis or in good health (not recorded which). CDR3 bases: TGTGCCAGCAGCGTGTCGATCCCTAGCGGGGGTTCCAACACAGATACGCAGTATTTT. Its protein is CASSVSIPSGGSNTDTQYF.